Below are 20 T cell receptor beta chains sequenced from a single sample in a study of T-cell reconstitution after alpha-beta-depleted transplantation in children. During its preparation, the TCRbeta library received unique molecular identifiers. TCRdb called the PCR reads again in MiXCR, with one record for every CDR3 protein. The sample records 500,000 to 650,000 distinct CDR3 sequences, roughly 10% being singletons. The sequenced sample was PBMCs, mostly from graft donor cells, obtained 180 days after TCRalphabeta/CD19-depleted stem cell transplant. These receptor sequences come from a female patient aged 2 to 10 who had a stem cell transplant for aplastic anemia, so the T cells may come from the graft donor.

In this sample, this clonotype turned up once. V and J are TRBV7-9 and TRBJ1-2; D gene ambiguous. Trimming removed 2 bases from V and 5 bases from J, with 3 bases in between. The germline gives CDR1 SEHNR, CDR2 FQNEAQ (reference sequence). CDR3 length: 11 amino acids. The CDR3 nucleotides are TGTGCCAGCAGCTTACAATATGGCTACACCTTC. Translated, it gives CASSLQYGYTF. Based on the CDR3 plus reference TRBV7-9 and TRBJ1-2, the full variable domain is DTGVSQNPRHKITKRGQNVTFRCDPISEHNRLYWYRQTLGQGPEFLTYFQNEAQLEKSRLLSDRFSAERPKGSFSTLEIQRTEQGDSAMYLCASSLQYGYTFGSGTRLTVV.

V usage is TRBV18 and J usage is TRBJ1-3; 7 positions match TRBD1. There are 18 residues in the CDR3. Looked up from germline, CDR1 is KGHSH and CDR2 is LQKENI. V shed 1 base and J 0 bases; nucleotides not matched to a gene: 9. CDR3: CASSPRAQGPPSGNTIYF. CDR3 nucleotide sequence: TGTGCCAGCTCACCACGAGCACAGGGGCCCCCCTCTGGAAACACCATATATTTT.

J is TRBJ2-2 and V is TRBV6-2 or TRBV6-3; no reliable D call. Germline V gene data show CDR1 as MNHEY and CDR2 as SVGEGT. This CDR3 has 16 residues. Trimming left V 3 bases short and J 0 bases short, with 11 bases between. The CDR3 DNA reads as TGTGCCAGCAGTTATCTGGGAAGCTCGAACACCGGGGAGCTGTTTTTT. It is translated as CASSYLGSSNTGELFF.

This clonotype was picked up a small number of times. The V gene is TRBV5-1, the J gene TRBJ2-1; TRBD2 agrees at 13 bases. This CDR3 region has 16 residues. Per germline, CDR1 SGHRS and CDR2 YFSETQ. The V gene end was trimmed by 4 bases and the J gene end by 6 bases; junction bases not matched to a gene: 7. The CDR3 loop reads CASSPELAGGRNEQFF. The CDR3 bases are TGCGCCAGCAGCCCCGAACTAGCGGGGGGGCGCAATGAGCAGTTCTTC. The full variable domain, rest sourced from reference TRBV5-1 and TRBJ2-1, is KAGVTQTPRYLIKTRGQQVTLSCSPISGHRSVSWYQQTPGQGLQFLFEYFSETQRNKGNFPGRFSGRQFSNSRSEMNVSTLELGDSALYLCASSPELAGGRNEQFFGPGTRLTVL.

The J gene is TRBJ2-7, the V gene TRBV5-6; D is possibly TRBD2 (6 bases). Trimming took off 5 bases at V and 2 bases at J, with 20 bases between the two ends. CDR1 SGHDT and CDR2 YYEEEE come from the germline V gene. The CDR3 has 16 amino acids. CDR3 loop: CASSLAPRRGTYEQYF. CDR3 DNA sequence: TGTGCCAGCAGTCTGGCCCCGAGACGGGGGACCTACGAGCAGTACTTC.

This clonotype was observed many times. This chain uses TRBV29-1 with TRBJ2-5, with D uncertain. Trimming cost V 4 bases and J 2 bases, with 8 bases left between them. In germline, CDR1 is SQVTM, CDR2 ANQGSEA. CDR3 length equals 12 residues. CDR3 loop: CSVVRQQETQYF. The DNA for the CDR3 is TGCAGCGTTGTCAGGCAGCAAGAGACCCAGTACTTC.

The J gene is TRBJ2-1, the V gene TRBV9; D not certain. The CDR3 extends over 13 amino acids. Germline CDR1 SGDLS, CDR2 YYNGEE. Trimming took off 4 bases at V and 4 bases at J, with 9 bases between the two ends. The CDR3 nucleotides are TGTGCCAGCAGCTGGGCAGCATACAATGAGCAGTTCTTC. This encodes CASSWAAYNEQFF. Using reference TRBV9 and TRBJ2-1 for the parts outside the CDR3, the full variable domain is DSGVTQTPKHLITATGQRVTLRCSPRSGDLSVYWYQQSLDQGLQFLIQYYNGEERAKGNILERFSAQQFPDLHSELNLSSLELGDSALYFCASSWAAYNEQFFGPGTRLTVL.

This clonotype occurred a few times. The J gene is TRBJ2-5, the V gene TRBV9; no firm D call. Between the trimmed V and J ends, which lost 4 bases and 7 bases, there was a span of 17 bases. The germline gives CDR1 SGDLS, CDR2 YYNGEE. The CDR3 contains 14 residues. The CDR3 protein is CASSPSTEWWTQYF. For the CDR3, the DNA is TGTGCCAGCAGCCCCTCGACTGAGTGGTGGACCCAGTACTTC.

The table lists this clonotype with a few counts. The CDR3 DNA reads as TGTGCCAGCAGTCCGAGGACAGGGGGCAGGAACACTGAAGCTTTCTTT. This codes for CASSPRTGGRNTEAFF. The V gene is TRBV27, the J gene TRBJ1-1; 11 bases are a match to TRBD1. The CDR3 extends over 16 amino acids. V lost 5 bases, J lost 1 base, and 6 bases stayed unmatched. The germline V gene encodes CDR1 MNHEY and CDR2 SMNVEV (reference sequence).

This clonotype appeared a few times. This chain uses TRBV15 with TRBJ2-1; 10 bases map to TRBD2. CDR3 size: 19 residues. Per germline, CDR1 LNHNV and CDR2 YYDKDF (reference sequence). V dropped 0 bases and J dropped 1; count of bases not matched to a gene: 9. The CDR3 DNA is TGTGCCACCAGCAGAGATGGGCTAGCGGGAGCCCCATCCTACAATGAGCAGTTCTTC. It is translated as CATSRDGLAGAPSYNEQFF.

There are a few counts of this clonotype. The chain joins TRBV7-3 to TRBJ2-5, with 7 bases matching TRBD2. Germline V gene data show CDR1 as SGHTA and CDR2 as FQGTGA. V trimming: 4 bases; J trimming: 7 bases; junction bases outside the gene matches: 6. The CDR3 extends over 13 amino acids. CDR3 sequence: CASSSTGEGTQYF. The CDR3 nucleotides read TGTGCCAGCAGCTCCACGGGGGAGGGGACCCAGTACTTC.

The gene calls are TRBV9 and TRBJ2-7; 9 nucleotides align to TRBD1. Germline loops: CDR1 SGDLS, CDR2 YYNGEE. Losses at the gene ends were 1 base for V and 5 bases for J; bases not matched to a gene: 7. The CDR3 is 15 residues long. This CDR3 reads CASSVWTGESDEQYF. CDR3 DNA sequence: TGTGCCAGCAGCGTATGGACAGGGGAGTCCGACGAGCAGTACTTC. The complete variable domain, with remaining parts taken from reference TRBV9 and TRBJ2-7, reads DSGVTQTPKHLITATGQRVTLRCSPRSGDLSVYWYQQSLDQGLQFLIQYYNGEERAKGNILERFSAQQFPDLHSELNLSSLELGDSALYFCASSVWTGESDEQYFGPGTRLTVT.

This clonotype occurred a few times. The V and J genes are TRBV29-1 and TRBJ2-5, with D unclear. V was shortened by 6 bases and J by 2 bases, with 16 bases between the two germline ends. This CDR3 comprises 14 residues. Germline values: CDR1 SQVTM, CDR2 ANQGSEA. This CDR3 is CSVMSLGTQETQYF. Written as DNA, the CDR3 is TGCAGCGTCATGTCCCTAGGAACTCAAGAGACCCAGTACTTC.

V and J are TRBV28 and TRBJ1-5; no clear D. Trimming shortened V by 6 bases and J by 11 bases, and 11 bases separated the two germline ends. Germline-derived CDR1 and CDR2 are MDHEN and SYDVKM. This CDR3 region has 11 residues. In DNA form, the CDR3 reads TGTGCCAGCAGCCAGACCAGGTCCCAGCATTTT. It is translated as CASSQTRSQHF. Drawing the rest from reference TRBV28 and TRBJ1-5, the complete variable domain is DVKVTQSSRYLVKRTGEKVFLECVQDMDHENMFWYRQDPGLGLRLIYFSYDVKMKEKGDIPEGYSVSREKKERFSLILESASTNQTSMYLCASSQTRSQHFGDGTRLSIL.

This clonotype was seen repeatedly, ten times or more. This rearrangement joins TRBV12-3 or TRBV12-4 to TRBJ2-6, with unresolved D. The V gene lost 6 bases and the J gene lost 0 bases, with 6 bases spanning the gap. This CDR3 spans 14 amino acids. CDR3 protein: CASRKNSGANVLTF. Here the CDR3 DNA reads TGTGCCAGCAGAAAAAACTCTGGGGCCAACGTCCTGACTTTC.

The chain couples TRBV18 to TRBJ1-1, with D possibly TRBD1 on 5 matching bases. This CDR3 is built from 14 residues. V shed 2 bases and J shed 0 bases, with 7 bases lying between them. Germline CDR1 reads KGHSH; CDR2 reads LQKENI. In DNA, the CDR3 is TGTGCCAGCTCACCATCGGGGGTGAACACTGAAGCTTTCTTT. This encodes CASSPSGVNTEAFF.

The sample holds a few counts of this clonotype. This chain uses TRBV7-8 with TRBJ1-2; D is unclear. Germline CDR1 reads SGHVS; CDR2 reads FQNEAQ. The CDR3 loop spans 11 amino acids. Trimming left V 6 bases short and J 4 bases short, with 6 bases between. CDR3 sequence reads: CASSPVYGYTF. The CDR3 DNA follows: TGTGCCAGCAGTCCAGTCTATGGCTACACCTTC.

This clonotype was detected a few times. The V and J genes are TRBV5-1 and TRBJ2-5; tentatively, D is TRBD1 (6 bases). V lost 5 bases and J lost 4, with 12 bases in between. The germline V gene has CDR1 SGHRS and CDR2 YFSETQ. The CDR3 covers 13 residues. CDR3 sequence reads: CASRTTGGETQYF. DNA for the CDR3: TGCGCCAGCAGGACGACAGGAGGAGAGACCCAGTACTTC.

The chain joins TRBV20-1 to TRBJ1-2; TRBD1 might be the D (5 bases). Germline assignment: CDR1 DFQATT and CDR2 SNEGSKA (reference sequence). V lost 0 bases and J 4 bases, leaving 12 bases between the germline ends. This CDR3 has 14 residues. The chain's CDR3 is CSARDRRRGYGYTF. CDR3 bases: TGCAGTGCTAGAGATCGAAGGAGGGGCTATGGCTACACCTTC.

This clonotype showed up just a few times. The V gene is TRBV20-1, the J gene TRBJ1-5, with D tentatively TRBD1 (5 bases). Germline CDR1 DFQATT, CDR2 SNEGSKA (reference sequence). Trimming pared 4 bases from V and 9 bases from J, leaving 19 bases between. There are 14 residues in the CDR3. This CDR3 is CSAINLPGSLPQHF. Written as DNA, the CDR3 is TGCAGTGCTATCAACCTACCAGGGAGCCTGCCCCAGCATTTT.